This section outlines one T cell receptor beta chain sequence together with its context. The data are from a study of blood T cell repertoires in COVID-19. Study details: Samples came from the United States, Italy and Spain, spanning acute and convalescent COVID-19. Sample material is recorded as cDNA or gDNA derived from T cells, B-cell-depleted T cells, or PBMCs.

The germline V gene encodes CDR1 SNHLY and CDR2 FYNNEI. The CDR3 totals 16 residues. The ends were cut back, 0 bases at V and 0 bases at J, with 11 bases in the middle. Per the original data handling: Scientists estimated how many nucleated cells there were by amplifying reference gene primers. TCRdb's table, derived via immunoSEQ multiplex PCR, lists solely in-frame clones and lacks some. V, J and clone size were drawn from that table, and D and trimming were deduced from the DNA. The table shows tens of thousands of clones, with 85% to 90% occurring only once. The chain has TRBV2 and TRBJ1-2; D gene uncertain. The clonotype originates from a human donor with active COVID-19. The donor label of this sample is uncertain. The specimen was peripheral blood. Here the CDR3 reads CASSEAPGRTNYGYTF. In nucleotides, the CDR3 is TGTGCCAGCAGTGAAGCGCCAGGAAGAACTAACTATGGCTACACCTTC.